The clone carrying this T cell receptor (beta chain) has a handful of counts. As yet, its antigen is unknown. This CDR3 has 13 residues. V was cut by 11 bases and J by 2 bases, with 15 bases left in between. From germline, CDR1 is ENHRY and CDR2 SYGVKD. The data are from a study of neurological immune-mediated disorders. The time point denotes: longitudinal time-point 3. The output of every sequencing run exceeded 180 million TCR-beta sequences, derived from 15-18 subjects. TCRdb called the 5' RACE reads again in MiXCR, with one record for every CDR3 protein. The sample records approximately 85,000 distinct CDR3 sequences, 4.3% being singletons. Study conclusions and caveats: The multiple sclerosis repertoire cluster lacked an association with any feature, whether clinical or MRI. When the repertoires were grouped phylogenetically, those of 18 of the 34 multiple sclerosis patients came together in a single cluster of related CDR3 sequences, which points to a possible repertoire-level signature.

The sequenced sample was PBMCs. The J gene is TRBJ2-5, the V gene TRBV10-3; a possible D gene is TRBD1 (6 bases). This clonotype originated in a woman aged 60 to 75 with multiple sclerosis. CDR3 loop: CAVLNRVQETQYF. Here the CDR3 DNA reads TGTGCCGTATTAAACAGGGTTCAAGAGACCCAGTACTTC.